This TCR beta chain was retrieved from a study of shared clonotypes between healthy human individuals. Original processing notes: Junction-only sequences without quality scores were provided by ImmunoSEQ, so filtering was different. Profiled with immunoSEQ multiplex PCR; TCRdb holds only in-frame clones, not every one. That table is the source of V, J and clone size, and D and trimming were worked out from the DNA. This table holds around 300,000 clones, around 87% found once. V gave up 4 bases and J gave up 7 bases, with 9 bases separating them. The CDR3 is 12 residues long. Germline CDR1 reads SGHDT; CDR2 reads YYEEEE.

The sample comprised memory CD8+ T cells sorted from blood. Subset specified: CD45RO+ cells pooled with CCR7-negative TemRA cells. This TCR came from a man aged 18 to 30 in good health. The genes are TRBV5-6 and TRBJ2-1, with no clear D. The CDR3 protein is CASSPLENEQFF. CDR3 nucleotides: TGTGCCAGCAGCCCGCTAGAGAATGAGCAGTTCTTC.